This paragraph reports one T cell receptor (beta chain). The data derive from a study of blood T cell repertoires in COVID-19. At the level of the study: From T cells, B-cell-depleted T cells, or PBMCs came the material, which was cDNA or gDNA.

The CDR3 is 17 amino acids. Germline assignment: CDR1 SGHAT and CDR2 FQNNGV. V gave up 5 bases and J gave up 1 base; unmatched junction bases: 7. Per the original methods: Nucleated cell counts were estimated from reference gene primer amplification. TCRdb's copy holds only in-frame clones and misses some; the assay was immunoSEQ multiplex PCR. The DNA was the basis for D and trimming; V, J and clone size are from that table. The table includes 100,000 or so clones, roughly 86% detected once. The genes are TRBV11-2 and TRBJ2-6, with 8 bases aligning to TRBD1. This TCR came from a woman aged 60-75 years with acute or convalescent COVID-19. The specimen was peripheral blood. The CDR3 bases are TGTGCCAGCAGCCCATTAGGACAGGGTTCTGGGGCCAACGTCCTGACTTTC. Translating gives CASSPLGQGSGANVLTF.